This TCR beta chain originates from a study of T cells in localized non-small cell lung cancer. Study results and limitations: When the top 100 tumor clones were examined, a median 57 of them also appeared in the adjacent lung, which was paired and uninvolved. Uninvolved adjacent lung showed the highest T cell clonality, exceeding tumor. Because researchers sequenced only one region of the tumor, heterogeneity is still possible.

Regarding this clone: The antigen is unknown.

Assay: immunoSEQ multiplex PCR; the TCRdb copy retains only in-frame clones and omits some. In the table there are roughly 64,000 clones, roughly four fifths of which are singletons. This CDR3 is built from 13 residues. Germline V CDR1 and CDR2: SGHDN, FVKESK. V was pared by 6 bases and J by 1 base, with 2 bases of the junction left unmatched. This clonotype was sampled from a man between 40 and 70 years old with stage II lung adenocarcinoma. The rearrangement links TRBV14 to TRBJ1-1, with 7 nucleotides matching TRBD1. Sequencing used PBMCs, obtained before any cancer treatment. This CDR3 is CASSRDRNTEAFF. CDR3 in DNA: TGTGCCAGCAGTCGGGACAGGAACACTGAAGCTTTCTTT.